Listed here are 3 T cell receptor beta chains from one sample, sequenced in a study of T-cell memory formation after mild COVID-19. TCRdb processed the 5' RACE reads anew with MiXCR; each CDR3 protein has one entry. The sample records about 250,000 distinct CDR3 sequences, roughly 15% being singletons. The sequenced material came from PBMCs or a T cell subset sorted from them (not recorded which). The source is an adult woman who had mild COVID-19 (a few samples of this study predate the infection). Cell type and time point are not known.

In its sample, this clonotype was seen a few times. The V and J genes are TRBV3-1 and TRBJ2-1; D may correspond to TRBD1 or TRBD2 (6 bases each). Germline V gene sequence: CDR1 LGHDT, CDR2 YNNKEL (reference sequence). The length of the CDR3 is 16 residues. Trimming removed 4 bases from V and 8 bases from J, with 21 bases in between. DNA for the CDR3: TGTGCCAGCAGCCGAGGGGGGCGCGGGAAAAAGGATGAGCAGTTCTTC. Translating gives CASSRGGRGKKDEQFF.

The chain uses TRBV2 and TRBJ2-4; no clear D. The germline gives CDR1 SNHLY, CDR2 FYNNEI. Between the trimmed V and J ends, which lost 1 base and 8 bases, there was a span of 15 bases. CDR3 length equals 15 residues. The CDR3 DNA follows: TGTGCCAGCAGTGAAGACATTTTCCGTCGGGACATTCAGTACTTC. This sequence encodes CASSEDIFRRDIQYF.

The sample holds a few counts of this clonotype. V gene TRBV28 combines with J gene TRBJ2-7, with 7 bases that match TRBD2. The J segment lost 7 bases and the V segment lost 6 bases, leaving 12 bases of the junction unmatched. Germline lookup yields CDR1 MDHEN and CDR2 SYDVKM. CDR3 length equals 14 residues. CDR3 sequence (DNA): TGTGCCAGCAGCATCAGCGGGATACGGGGAGAGCAGTACTTC. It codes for CASSISGIRGEQYF.